The 12 T cell receptor beta chains in this list originate from one sample, sequenced in a study of blood T cells in healthy people across ages. It was with a sample-barcoded 5' primer and a J-beta primer mix that a second PCR of roughly 6 to 12 cycles was run. MiXCR, run by TCRdb on the 5' RACE reads, gives a single entry per CDR3 protein. This sample has approximately 1.5 million distinct CDR3 sequences, with roughly two fifths found just once. Source material: blood. These receptors came from a woman under 30 in good health.

This chain joins TRBV24-1 and TRBJ2-3; 10 bases line up with TRBD2. The junction had 6 bases not matched to a gene; V was cut back by 7 bases and J by 0 bases. In germline, CDR1 is KGHDR, CDR2 SFDVKD. The CDR3 is 16 residues long. This chain's CDR3 is CATRASGGTSTDTQYF. In nucleotides, the CDR3 is TGTGCCACCAGGGCTAGCGGGGGAACTAGCACAGATACGCAGTATTTT.

This chain connects TRBV25-1 to TRBJ2-3; 8 bases align to TRBD2. The V gene's germline CDR1 is MGHDK and CDR2 SYGVNS. The V segment lost 4 bases and the J segment 8 bases; nucleotides outside the gene matches: 11. The CDR3 has 15 residues. CDR3 region: CASSGTSLPSGTQYF. In nucleotides, the CDR3 is TGTGCCAGCAGTGGGACTAGCCTTCCCTCCGGTACGCAGTATTTT.

The V gene is TRBV5-1, the J gene TRBJ1-1; D is possibly TRBD1 (5 bases). Germline V lookup: CDR1 SGHRS, CDR2 YFSETQ. The CDR3 covers 12 residues. V dropped 2 bases and J dropped 10 bases, with 12 bases sitting between them. This chain's CDR3 is CASSLRGAGAFF. For the CDR3, the DNA is TGCGCCAGCAGCTTAAGGGGCGCGGGAGCTTTCTTT.

The V call is TRBV29-1, the J call TRBJ2-5; D is undetermined. The CDR3 length is 13 residues. Germline loops: CDR1 SQVTM, CDR2 ANQGSEA. The ends were cut back, 4 bases at V and 5 bases at J, with 14 bases in the middle. The CDR3 loop reads CSVGPKRRETQYF. The DNA for the CDR3 is TGCAGCGTTGGACCGAAACGCCGGGAGACCCAGTACTTC.

The chain uses TRBV20-1 and TRBJ2-2; D perhaps matches TRBD2 (7 bases). The length of the CDR3 is 14 residues. With 5 bases removed from V and 6 bases from J, the gap between germline ends came to 16 bases. In germline, CDR1 is DFQATT, CDR2 SNEGSKA (reference sequence). The CDR3 DNA follows: TGCAGTGCTCGCCCGGGGGGCCGAGCCGGGGAGCTGTTTTTT. Translating gives CSARPGGRAGELFF.

V gene TRBV25-1 combines with J gene TRBJ1-4, with D possibly TRBD1 on 5 matching bases. CDR1 is MGHDK and CDR2 is SYGVNS in the germline V gene. This CDR3 spans 16 amino acids. The V and J ends lost 2 bases and 11 bases respectively, with 21 bases between them. CDR3 amino acids: CASSETYGTAWGKLFF. The CDR3 DNA sequence: TGTGCCAGCAGTGAAACCTACGGGACGGCCTGGGGCAAACTGTTTTTT.

The rearrangement uses TRBV4-1 and TRBJ1-2; possibly TRBD1 for D (5 bases). Trimming removed 1 base at V and 3 bases at J, with 9 bases between. Looked up from germline, CDR1 is MGHRA and CDR2 is YSYEKL. The CDR3 totals 14 residues. The CDR3 loop reads CASSQGGIDYGYTF. CDR3 sequence (DNA): TGCGCCAGCAGCCAAGGGGGCATCGACTATGGCTACACCTTC.

The J gene is TRBJ2-3, the V gene TRBV3-1; 11 bases fit TRBD2. This CDR3 region has 19 residues. Unmatched junction bases numbered 15, after V lost 4 bases and J lost 3 bases. Germline V CDR1 and CDR2: LGHDT, YNNKEL (reference sequence). The CDR3, as DNA: TGTGCCAGCAGCCCCCCGGGACTAGCGGCCCTTTGGAGTACAGATACGCAGTATTTT. It codes for CASSPPGLAALWSTDTQYF.

This chain uses TRBV4-1 with TRBJ1-1; possible D gene TRBD1, 6 bases. In germline, CDR1 is MGHRA, CDR2 YSYEKL. V was cut by 3 bases and J by 1 base, with 18 bases left in between. CDR3 length equals 17 residues. The CDR3 region has the DNA TGCGCCAGCAGCCACTTCCCCGGGACAACGCCGAACACTGAAGCTTTCTTT. It translates to CASSHFPGTTPNTEAFF.

The CDR3 reads CASSPPDGNEQYF. CDR3 in DNA: TGTGCCAGTTCCCCTCCCGATGGGAACGAGCAGTACTTC. The V call is TRBV28, the J call TRBJ2-7; D not certain. Germline V gives CDR1 MDHEN, CDR2 SYDVKM. The CDR3 consists of 13 residues. Trimming pared 9 bases from V and 5 bases from J, leaving 17 bases between.

As concerns this clonotype: A junction end diverges from the germline sequence, so it may reflect a read error. The chain employs TRBV5-1 and TRBJ1-6; maybe TRBD1 (5 bases). This CDR3 has 14 residues. Germline lookup yields CDR1 SGHRS and CDR2 YFSETQ. CDR3 loop: CASSLFREDSPPHF. The DNA for the CDR3 is TGCGCCAGCAGCTTGTTCAGGGAGGATTCACCCCCCCACTTT.

This clonotype has a single count. The V call is TRBV28, the J call TRBJ2-2; D not certain. Looked up from germline, CDR1 is MDHEN and CDR2 is SYDVKM. The germline V and J ends were trimmed by 4 bases and 5 bases, with 11 bases remaining between them. The length of the CDR3 is 14 residues. DNA for the CDR3: TGTGCCAGCAGTTCAGGAGCGCCAACCGGGGAGCTGTTTTTT. It is translated as CASSSGAPTGELFF.